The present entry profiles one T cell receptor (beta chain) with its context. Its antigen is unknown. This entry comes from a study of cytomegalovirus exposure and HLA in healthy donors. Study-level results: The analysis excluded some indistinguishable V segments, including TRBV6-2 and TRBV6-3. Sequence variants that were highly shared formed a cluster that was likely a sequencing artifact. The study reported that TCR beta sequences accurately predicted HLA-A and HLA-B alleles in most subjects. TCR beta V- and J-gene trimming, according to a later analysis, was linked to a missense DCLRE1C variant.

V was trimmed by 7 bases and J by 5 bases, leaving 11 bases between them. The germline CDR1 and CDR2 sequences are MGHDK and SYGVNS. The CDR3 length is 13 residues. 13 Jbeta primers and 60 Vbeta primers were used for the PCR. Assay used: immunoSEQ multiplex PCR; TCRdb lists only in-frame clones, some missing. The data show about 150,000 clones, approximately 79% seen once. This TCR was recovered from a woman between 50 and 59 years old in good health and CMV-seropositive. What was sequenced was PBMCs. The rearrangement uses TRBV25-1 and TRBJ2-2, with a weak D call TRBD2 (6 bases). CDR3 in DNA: TGTGCCAGCACCAAAGGAGGGACCGGGGAGCTGTTTTTT. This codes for CASTKGGTGELFF.